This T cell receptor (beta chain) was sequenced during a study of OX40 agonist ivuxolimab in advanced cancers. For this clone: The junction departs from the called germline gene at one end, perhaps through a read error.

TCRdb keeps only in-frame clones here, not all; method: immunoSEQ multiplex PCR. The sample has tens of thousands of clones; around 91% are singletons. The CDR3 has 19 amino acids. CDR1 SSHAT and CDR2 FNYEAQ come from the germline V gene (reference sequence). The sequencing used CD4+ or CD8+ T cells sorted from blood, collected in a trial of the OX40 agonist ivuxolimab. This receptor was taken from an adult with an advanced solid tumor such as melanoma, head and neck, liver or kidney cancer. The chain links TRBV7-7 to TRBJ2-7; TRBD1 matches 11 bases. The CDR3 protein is CASSIRDRGKLFTYYEQYF. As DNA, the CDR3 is TGTGCTAGCAGCATCCGGGACAGGGGGAAACTCTTCACATACTACGAGCAGTACTTC.